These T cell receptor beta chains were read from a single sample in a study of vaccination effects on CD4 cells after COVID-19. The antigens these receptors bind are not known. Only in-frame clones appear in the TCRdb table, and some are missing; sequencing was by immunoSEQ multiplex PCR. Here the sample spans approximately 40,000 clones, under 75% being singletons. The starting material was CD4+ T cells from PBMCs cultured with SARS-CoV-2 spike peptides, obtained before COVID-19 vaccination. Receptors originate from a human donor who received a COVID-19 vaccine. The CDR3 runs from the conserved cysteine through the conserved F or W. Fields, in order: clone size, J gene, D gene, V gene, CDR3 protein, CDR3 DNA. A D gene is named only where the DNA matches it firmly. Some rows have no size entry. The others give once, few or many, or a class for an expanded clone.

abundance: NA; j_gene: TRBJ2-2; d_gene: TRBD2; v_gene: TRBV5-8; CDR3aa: CASSRGLAGGPITGELFF; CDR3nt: TGTGCCAGCAGCCGCGGACTAGCGGGAGGGCCAATAACCGGGGAGCTGTTTTTT
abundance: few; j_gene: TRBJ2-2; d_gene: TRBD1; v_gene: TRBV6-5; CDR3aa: CASRPGTEYTGELFF; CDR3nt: TGTGCCAGCCGTCCCGGGACAGAGTACACCGGGGAGCTGTTTTTT
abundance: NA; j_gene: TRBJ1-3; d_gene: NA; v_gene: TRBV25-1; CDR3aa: CASSDRSSGNTIYF; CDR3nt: TGTGCCAGCAGTGATCGGTCCTCTGGAAACACCATATATTTT
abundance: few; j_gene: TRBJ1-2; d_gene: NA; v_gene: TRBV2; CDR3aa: CASSEDPRLNYGYTF; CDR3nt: TGTGCCAGCAGTGAAGATCCCAGACTCAACTATGGCTACACCTTC
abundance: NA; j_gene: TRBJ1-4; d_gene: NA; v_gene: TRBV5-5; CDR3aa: CASSVQGSTNEKLFF; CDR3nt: TGTGCCAGCAGCGTACAGGGATCAACTAATGAAAAACTGTTTTTT
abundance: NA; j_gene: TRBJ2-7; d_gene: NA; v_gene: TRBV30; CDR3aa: CAWNEQDPYEQYF; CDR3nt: TGTGCCTGGAACGAACAGGATCCCTACGAGCAGTACTTC
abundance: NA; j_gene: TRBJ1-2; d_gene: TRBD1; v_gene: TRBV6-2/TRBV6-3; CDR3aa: CASSYSTGEGYTF; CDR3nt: TGTGCCAGCAGTTACTCGACAGGGGAAGGCTACACCTTC
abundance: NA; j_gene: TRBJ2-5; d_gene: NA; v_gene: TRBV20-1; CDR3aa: CSVGQETQYF; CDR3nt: TGCAGTGTAGGGCAAGAGACCCAGTACTTC
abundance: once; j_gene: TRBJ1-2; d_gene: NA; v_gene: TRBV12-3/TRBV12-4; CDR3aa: CASTLRGNYGYTF; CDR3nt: TGTGCCAGCACTCTTAGGGGGAACTATGGCTACACCTTC
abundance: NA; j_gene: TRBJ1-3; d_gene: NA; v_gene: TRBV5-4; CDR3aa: CASQDSSGNTIYF; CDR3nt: TGTGCCAGCCAGGACAGCTCCGGAAACACCATATATTTT
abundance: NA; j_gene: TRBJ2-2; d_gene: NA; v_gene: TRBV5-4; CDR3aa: CASSLGGDTGELFF; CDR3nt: TGTGCCAGCAGCTTGGGGGGGGACACCGGGGAGCTGTTTTTT
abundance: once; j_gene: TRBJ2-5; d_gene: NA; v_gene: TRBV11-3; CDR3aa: CASSLAGRETQYF; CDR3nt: TGTGCCAGCAGCTTAGCTGGGAGGGAGACCCAGTACTTC
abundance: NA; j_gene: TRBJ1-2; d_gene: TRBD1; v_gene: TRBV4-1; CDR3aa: CASSHPLQGNGYTF; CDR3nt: TGCGCCAGCAGCCACCCACTACAGGGGAATGGCTACACCTTC
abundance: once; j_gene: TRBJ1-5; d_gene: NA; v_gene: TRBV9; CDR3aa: CASSVDGQANQPQHF; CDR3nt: TGTGCCAGCAGCGTAGACGGACAAGCCAATCAGCCCCAGCATTTT
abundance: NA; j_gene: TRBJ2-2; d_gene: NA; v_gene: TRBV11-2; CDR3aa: CASSRDPSLANTGELFF; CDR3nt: TGTGCCAGCAGCCGTGATCCCTCACTAGCGAACACCGGGGAGCTGTTTTTT
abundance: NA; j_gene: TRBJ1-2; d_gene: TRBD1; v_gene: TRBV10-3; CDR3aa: CAISDQGDGYTF; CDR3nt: TGTGCCATCAGTGACCAGGGGGATGGCTACACCTTC
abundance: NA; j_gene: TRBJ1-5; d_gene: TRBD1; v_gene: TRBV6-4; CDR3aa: CASSETGAQPQHF; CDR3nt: TGTGCCAGCAGCGAAACAGGGGCCCAGCCCCAGCATTTT
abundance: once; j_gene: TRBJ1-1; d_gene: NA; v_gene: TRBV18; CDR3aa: CASSLRAADTEAFF; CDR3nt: TGTGCCAGCTCACTTCGCGCGGCGGACACTGAAGCTTTCTTT
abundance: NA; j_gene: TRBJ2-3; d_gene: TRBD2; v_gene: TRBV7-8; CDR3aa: CASSPRARERGKRFTQYF; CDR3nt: TGTGCCAGCAGCCCCCGTGCCCGGGAGCGGGGAAAGCGGTTTACGCAGTATTTT
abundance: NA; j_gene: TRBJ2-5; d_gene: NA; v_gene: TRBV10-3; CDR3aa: CAISESQEGTQYF; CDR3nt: TGTGCCATCAGTGAGTCACAGGAGGGGACCCAGTACTTC
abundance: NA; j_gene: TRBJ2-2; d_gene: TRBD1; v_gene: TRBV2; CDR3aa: CASSVFPGQGRAGELFF; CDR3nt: TGTGCCAGCAGCGTGTTTCCGGGACAGGGTAGGGCCGGGGAGCTGTTTTTT
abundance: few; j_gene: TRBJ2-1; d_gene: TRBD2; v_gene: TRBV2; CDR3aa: CASSELAGGYNEQFF; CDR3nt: TGTGCCAGCAGTGAACTAGCGGGAGGTTACAATGAGCAGTTCTTC
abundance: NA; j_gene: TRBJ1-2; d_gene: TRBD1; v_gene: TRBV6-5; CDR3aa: CASRKTGGHGYTF; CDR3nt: TGTGCCAGCAGAAAGACAGGGGGCCATGGCTACACCTTC
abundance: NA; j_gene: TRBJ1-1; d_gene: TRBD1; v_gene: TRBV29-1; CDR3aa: CSVRQGLNTEAFF; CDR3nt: TGCAGCGTTAGACAGGGCTTGAACACTGAAGCTTTCTTT
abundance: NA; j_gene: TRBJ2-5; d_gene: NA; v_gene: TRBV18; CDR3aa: CASSTTGTETQYF; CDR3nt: TGTGCCAGCTCAACCACAGGGACGGAGACCCAGTACTTC
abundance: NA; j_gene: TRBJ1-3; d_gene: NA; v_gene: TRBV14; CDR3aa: CASSQLSGNTIYF; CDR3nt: TGTGCCAGCAGCCAATTGTCTGGAAACACCATATATTTT
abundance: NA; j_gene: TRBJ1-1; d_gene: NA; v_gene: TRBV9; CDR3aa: CASSVGDTEAFF; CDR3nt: TGTGCCAGCAGCGTAGGCGACACTGAAGCTTTCTTT
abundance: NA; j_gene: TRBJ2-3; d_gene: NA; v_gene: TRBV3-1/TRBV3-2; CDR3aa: CASSQWTFSTDTQYF; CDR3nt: TGTGCCAGCAGCCAATGGACCTTTAGCACAGATACGCAGTATTTT
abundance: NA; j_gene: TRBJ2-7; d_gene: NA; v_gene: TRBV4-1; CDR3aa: CASSQDLHGDTFSYEQYF; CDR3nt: TGCGCCAGCAGCCAAGATCTGCATGGGGACACGTTCTCCTACGAGCAGTACTTC
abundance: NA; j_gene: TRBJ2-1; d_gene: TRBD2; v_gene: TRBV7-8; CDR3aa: CASSMRTSINGEQFF; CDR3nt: TGTGCCAGCAGCATGAGGACTAGTATAAACGGTGAGCAGTTCTTC
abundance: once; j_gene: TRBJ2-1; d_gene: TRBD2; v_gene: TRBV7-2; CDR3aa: CASSPASGNSEQFF; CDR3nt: TGTGCCAGCAGCCCAGCTAGCGGGAATAGTGAGCAGTTCTTC
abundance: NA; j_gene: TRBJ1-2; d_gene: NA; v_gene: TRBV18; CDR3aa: CASSPRGQLNYGYTF; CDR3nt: TGTGCCAGCTCACCAAGAGGACAGCTTAACTATGGCTACACCTTC
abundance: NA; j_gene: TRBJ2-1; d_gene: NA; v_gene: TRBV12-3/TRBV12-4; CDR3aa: CASTGSSYNEQFF; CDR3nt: TGTGCCAGCACCGGGAGCTCCTACAATGAGCAGTTCTTC
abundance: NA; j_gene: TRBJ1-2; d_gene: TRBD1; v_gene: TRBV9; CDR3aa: CASSSSGTAADGYTF; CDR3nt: TGTGCCAGCAGCTCCTCGGGGACAGCCGCGGATGGCTACACCTTC
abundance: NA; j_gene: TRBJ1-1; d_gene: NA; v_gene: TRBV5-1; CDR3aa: CASKDRALNTEAFF; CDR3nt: TGCGCCAGCAAGGACAGAGCGCTGAACACTGAAGCTTTCTTT
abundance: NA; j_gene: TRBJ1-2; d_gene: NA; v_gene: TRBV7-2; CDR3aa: CASSSGHGDGYTF; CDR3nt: TGTGCCAGCAGCTCGGGACACGGGGATGGCTACACCTTC
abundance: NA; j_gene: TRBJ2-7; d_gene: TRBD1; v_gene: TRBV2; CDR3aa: CASSRQGPTYEQYF; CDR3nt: TGTGCCAGCAGCCGACAGGGCCCTACCTACGAGCAGTACTTC
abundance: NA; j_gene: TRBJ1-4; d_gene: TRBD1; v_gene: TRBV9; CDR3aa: CASSPGQTNEKLFF; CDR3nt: TGTGCCAGCAGCCCGGGACAGACAAATGAAAAACTGTTTTTT
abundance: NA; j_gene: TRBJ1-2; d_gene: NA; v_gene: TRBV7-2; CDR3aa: CASSLAVIAQLYGYTF; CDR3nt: TGTGCCAGCAGCTTAGCGGTAATAGCACAGCTCTATGGCTACACCTTC
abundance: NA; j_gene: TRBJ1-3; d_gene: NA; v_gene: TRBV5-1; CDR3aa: CASRSTGGNTIYF; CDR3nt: TGCGCCAGCAGGTCGACAGGTGGAAACACCATATATTTT
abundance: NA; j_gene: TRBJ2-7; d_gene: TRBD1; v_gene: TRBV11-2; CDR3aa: CASSSISGQGSYEQYF; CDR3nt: TGTGCCAGCAGCTCCATATCGGGACAGGGGTCCTACGAGCAGTACTTC
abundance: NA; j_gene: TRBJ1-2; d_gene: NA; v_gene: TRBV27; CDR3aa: CASRTGPGANYGYTF; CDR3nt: TGTGCCAGCAGAACCGGTCCAGGGGCTAACTATGGCTACACCTTC
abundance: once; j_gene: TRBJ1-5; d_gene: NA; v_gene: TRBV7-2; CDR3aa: CASKWAAHSNQPQHF; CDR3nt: TGTGCCAGCAAGTGGGCAGCTCATAGCAATCAGCCCCAGCATTTT
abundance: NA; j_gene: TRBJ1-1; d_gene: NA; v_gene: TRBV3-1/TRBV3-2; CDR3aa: CASSHEAEAFF; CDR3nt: TGTGCCAGCAGCCATGAGGCTGAAGCTTTCTTT
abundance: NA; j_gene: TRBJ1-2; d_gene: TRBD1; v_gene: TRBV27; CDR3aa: CASRDEGQGNYGYTF; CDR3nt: TGTGCCAGCAGGGATGAAGGACAGGGGAACTATGGCTACACCTTC
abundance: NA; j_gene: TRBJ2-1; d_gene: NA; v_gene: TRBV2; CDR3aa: CASSPIVSAGAPFF; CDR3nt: TGTGCCAGCAGTCCAATCGTGAGCGCGGGGGCCCCGTTCTTC
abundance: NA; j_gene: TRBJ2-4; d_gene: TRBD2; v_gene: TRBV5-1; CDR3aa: CASSPGGAKNIQYF; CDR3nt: TGCGCCAGCAGCCCGGGGGGGGCCAAAAACATTCAGTACTTC
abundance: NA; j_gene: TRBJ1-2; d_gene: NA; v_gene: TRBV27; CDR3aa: CASSLGGFPNYGYTF; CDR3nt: TGTGCCAGCAGTTTAGGAGGCTTTCCTAACTATGGCTACACCTTC
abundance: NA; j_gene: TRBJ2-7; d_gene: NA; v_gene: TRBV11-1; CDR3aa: CASSPSVSYEQYF; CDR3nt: TGTGCCAGCAGCCCTAGCGTCTCCTACGAGCAGTACTTC